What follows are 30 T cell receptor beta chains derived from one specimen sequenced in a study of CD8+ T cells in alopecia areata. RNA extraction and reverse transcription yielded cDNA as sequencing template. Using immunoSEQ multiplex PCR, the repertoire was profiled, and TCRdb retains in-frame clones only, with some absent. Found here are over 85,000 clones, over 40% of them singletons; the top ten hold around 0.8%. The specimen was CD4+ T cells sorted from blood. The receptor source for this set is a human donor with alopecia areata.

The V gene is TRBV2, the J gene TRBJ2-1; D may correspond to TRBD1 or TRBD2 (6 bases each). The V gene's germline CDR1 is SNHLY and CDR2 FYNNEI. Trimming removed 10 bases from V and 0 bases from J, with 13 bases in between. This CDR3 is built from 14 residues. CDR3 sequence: CATQGGSSYNEQFF. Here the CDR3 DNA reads TGTGCCACACAAGGGGGGAGCTCCTACAATGAGCAGTTCTTC. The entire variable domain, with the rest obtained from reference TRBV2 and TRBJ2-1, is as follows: EPEVTQTPSHQVTQMGQEVILRCVPISNHLYFYWYRQILGQKVEFLVSFYNNEISEKSEIFDDQFSVERPDGSNFTLKIRSTKLEDSAMYFCATQGGSSYNEQFFGPGTRLTVL.

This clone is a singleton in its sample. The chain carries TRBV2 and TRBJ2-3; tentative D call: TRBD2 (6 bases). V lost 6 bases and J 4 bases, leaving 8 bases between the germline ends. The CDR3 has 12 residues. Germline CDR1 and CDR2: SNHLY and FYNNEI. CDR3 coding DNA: TGTGCCAGCAGACGACTAGCAGATACGCAGTATTTT. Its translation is CASRRLADTQYF.

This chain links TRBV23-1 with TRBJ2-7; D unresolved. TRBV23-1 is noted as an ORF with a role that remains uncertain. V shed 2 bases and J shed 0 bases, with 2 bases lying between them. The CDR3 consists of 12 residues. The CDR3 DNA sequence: TGCGCCAGCAGTCAAGACTCCTACGAGCAGTACTTC. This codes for CASSQDSYEQYF.

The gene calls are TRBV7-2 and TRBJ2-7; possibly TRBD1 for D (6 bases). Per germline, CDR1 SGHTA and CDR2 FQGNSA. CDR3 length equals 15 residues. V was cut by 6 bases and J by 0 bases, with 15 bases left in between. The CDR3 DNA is TGTGCCAGCAGTTCCGACAGGTTACGCTCCTACGAGCAGTACTTC. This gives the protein CASSSDRLRSYEQYF.

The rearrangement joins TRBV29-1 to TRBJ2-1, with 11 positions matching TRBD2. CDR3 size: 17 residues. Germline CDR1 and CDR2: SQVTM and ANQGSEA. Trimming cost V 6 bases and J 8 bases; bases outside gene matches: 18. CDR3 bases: TGCAGCGTGGACCGGGCATTTCTAGCGGGAGGTCTAGATGAGCAGTTCTTC. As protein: CSVDRAFLAGGLDEQFF.

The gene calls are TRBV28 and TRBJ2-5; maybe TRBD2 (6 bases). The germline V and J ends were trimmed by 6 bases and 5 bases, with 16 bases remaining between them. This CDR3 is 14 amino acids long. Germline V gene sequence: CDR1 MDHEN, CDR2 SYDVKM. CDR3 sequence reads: CASSPQGGGETQYF. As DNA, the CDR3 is TGTGCCAGCAGCCCTCAGGGTGGAGGGGAGACCCAGTACTTC.

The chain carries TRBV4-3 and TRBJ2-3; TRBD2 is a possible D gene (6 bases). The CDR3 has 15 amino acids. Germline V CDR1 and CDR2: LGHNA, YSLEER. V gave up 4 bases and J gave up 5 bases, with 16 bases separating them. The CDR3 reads CASSPLLSGRDTQYF. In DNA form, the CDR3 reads TGCGCCAGCAGCCCCTTACTGAGCGGGCGAGATACGCAGTATTTT.

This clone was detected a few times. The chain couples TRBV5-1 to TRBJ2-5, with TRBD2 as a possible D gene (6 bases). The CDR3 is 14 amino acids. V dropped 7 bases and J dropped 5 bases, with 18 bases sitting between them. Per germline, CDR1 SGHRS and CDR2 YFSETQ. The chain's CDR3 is CASGSGVRTETQYF. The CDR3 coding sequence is TGCGCCAGCGGGTCGGGAGTGAGGACGGAGACCCAGTACTTC.

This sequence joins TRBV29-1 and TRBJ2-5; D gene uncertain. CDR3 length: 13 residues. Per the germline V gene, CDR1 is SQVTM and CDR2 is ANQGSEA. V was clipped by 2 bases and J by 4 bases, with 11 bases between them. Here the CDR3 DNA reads TGCAGCGTTGAAAAGGGTCGATCAGAGACCCAGTACTTC. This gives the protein CSVEKGRSETQYF. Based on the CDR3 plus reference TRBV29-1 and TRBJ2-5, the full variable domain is SAVISQKPSRDICQRGTSLTIQCQVDSQVTMMFWYRQQPGQSLTLIATANQGSEATYESGFVIDKFPISRPNLTFSTLTVSNMSPEDSSIYLCSVEKGRSETQYFGPGTRLLVL.

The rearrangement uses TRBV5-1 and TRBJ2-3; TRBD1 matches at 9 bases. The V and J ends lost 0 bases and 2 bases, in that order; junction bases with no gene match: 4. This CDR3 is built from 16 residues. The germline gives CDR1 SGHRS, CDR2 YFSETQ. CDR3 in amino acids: CASSLEGTGYTDTQYF. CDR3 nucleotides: TGCGCCAGCAGCTTGGAAGGGACAGGGTACACAGATACGCAGTATTTT.

The CDR3 sequence: CAWSGTYNEQFF. The CDR3 region has the DNA TGTGCCTGGAGCGGGACCTACAATGAGCAGTTCTTC. The chain carries TRBV30 and TRBJ2-1; tentative D call: TRBD2 (5 bases). CDR1 is GTSNPN, CDR2 SVGIG, per germline (reference sequence). The CDR3 loop spans 12 amino acids. Trimming shortened V by 3 bases and J by 2 bases, and 5 bases separated the two germline ends.

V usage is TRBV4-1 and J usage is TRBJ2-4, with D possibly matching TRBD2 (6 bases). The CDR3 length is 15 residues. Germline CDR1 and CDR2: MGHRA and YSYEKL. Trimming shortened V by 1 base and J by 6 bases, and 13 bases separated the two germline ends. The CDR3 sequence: CASSQVSGRRNIQYF. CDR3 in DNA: TGCGCCAGCAGCCAAGTTAGCGGACGGAGAAACATTCAGTACTTC.

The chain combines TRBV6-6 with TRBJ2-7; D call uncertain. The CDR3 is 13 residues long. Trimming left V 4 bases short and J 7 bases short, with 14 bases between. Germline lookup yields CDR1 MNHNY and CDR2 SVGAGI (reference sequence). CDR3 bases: TGTGCCAGCAGTTTTCCAGCGCCGGATGAGCAGTACTTC. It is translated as CASSFPAPDEQYF.

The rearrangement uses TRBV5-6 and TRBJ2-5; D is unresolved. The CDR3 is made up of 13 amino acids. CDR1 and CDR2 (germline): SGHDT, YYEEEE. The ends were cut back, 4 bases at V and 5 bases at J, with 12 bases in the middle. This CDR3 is CASSKTVMETQYF. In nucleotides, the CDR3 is TGTGCCAGCAGCAAGACTGTTATGGAGACCCAGTACTTC.

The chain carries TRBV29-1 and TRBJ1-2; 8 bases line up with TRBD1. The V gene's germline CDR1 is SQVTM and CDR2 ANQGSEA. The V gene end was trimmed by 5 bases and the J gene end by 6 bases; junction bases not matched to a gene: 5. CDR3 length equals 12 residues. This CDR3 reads CSVQGAQDGYTF. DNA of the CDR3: TGCAGCGTTCAGGGGGCGCAGGATGGCTACACCTTC.

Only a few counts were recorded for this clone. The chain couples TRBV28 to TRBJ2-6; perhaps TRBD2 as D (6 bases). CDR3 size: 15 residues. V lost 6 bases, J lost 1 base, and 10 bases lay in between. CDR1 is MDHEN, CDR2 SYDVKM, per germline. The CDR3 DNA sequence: TGTGCCAGCAGCTACGGGGGATCTGGGGCCAACGTCCTGACTTTC. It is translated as CASSYGGSGANVLTF.

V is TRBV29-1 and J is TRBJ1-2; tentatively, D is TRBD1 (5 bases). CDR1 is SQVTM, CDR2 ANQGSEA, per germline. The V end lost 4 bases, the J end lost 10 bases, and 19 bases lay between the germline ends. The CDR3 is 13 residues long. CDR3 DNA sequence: TGCAGCGTTGTACCCGACAACGGGGGTACCTACACCTTC. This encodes CSVVPDNGGTYTF. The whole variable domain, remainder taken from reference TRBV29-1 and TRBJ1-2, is SAVISQKPSRDICQRGTSLTIQCQVDSQVTMMFWYRQQPGQSLTLIATANQGSEATYESGFVIDKFPISRPNLTFSTLTVSNMSPEDSSIYLCSVVPDNGGTYTFGSGTRLTVV.

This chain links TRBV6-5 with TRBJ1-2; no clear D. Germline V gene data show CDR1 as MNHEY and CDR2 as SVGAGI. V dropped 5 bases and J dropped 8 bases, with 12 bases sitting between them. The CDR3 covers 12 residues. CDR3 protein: CASSPRGGGYTF. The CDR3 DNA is TGTGCCAGCAGTCCGCGGGGAGGGGGCTACACCTTC.

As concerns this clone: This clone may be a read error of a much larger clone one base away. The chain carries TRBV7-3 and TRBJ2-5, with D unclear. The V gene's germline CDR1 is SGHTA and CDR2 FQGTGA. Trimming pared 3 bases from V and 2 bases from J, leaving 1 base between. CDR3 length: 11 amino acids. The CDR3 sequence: CASSFQETQYF. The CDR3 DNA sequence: TGTGCCAGCAGCTTTCAAGAGACCCAGTACTTC. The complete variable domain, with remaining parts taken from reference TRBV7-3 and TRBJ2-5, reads GAGVSQTPSNKVTEKGKYVELRCDPISGHTALYWYRQSLGQGPEFLIYFQGTGAADDSGLPNDRFFAVRPEGSVSTLKIQRTERGDSAVYLCASSFQETQYFGPGTRLLVL.

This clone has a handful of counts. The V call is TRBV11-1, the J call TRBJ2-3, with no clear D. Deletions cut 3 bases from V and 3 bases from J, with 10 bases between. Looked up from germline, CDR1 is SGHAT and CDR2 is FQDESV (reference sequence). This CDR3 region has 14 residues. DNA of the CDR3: TGTGCCAGCAGCTTTGTACAATCGACAGATACGCAGTATTTT. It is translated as CASSFVQSTDTQYF.

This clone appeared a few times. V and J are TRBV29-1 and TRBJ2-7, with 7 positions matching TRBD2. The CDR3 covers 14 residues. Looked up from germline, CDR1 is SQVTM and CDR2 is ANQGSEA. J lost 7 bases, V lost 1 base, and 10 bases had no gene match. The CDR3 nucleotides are TGCAGCGTTGAAGGGACTAGAGGAACGGGTGAGCAGTACTTC. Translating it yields CSVEGTRGTGEQYF.

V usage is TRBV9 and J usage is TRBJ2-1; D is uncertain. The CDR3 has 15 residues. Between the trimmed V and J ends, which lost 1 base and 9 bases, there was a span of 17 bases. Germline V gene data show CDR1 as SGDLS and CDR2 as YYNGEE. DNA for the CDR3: TGTGCCAGCAGCGTAAGGGCCGTCCATGTCGGTGAGCAGTTCTTC. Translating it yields CASSVRAVHVGEQFF.

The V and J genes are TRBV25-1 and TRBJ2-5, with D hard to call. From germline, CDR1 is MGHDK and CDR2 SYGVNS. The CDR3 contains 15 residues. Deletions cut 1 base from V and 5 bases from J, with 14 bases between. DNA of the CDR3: TGTGCCAGCAGTGAATGGGCTGGTGGTAGGGAGACCCAGTACTTC. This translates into CASSEWAGGRETQYF.

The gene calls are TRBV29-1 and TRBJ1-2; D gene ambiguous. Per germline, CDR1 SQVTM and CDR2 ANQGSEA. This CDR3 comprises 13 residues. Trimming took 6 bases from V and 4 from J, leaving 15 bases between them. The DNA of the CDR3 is TGCAGCGTCGTTGGACGGACTGTCTATGGCTACACCTTC. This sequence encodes CSVVGRTVYGYTF.

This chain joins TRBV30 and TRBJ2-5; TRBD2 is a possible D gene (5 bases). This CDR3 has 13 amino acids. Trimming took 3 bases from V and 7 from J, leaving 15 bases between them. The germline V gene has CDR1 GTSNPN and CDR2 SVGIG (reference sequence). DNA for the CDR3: TGTGCCTGGAGAGCCGGGATGATCGGGACCCAGTACTTC. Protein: CAWRAGMIGTQYF. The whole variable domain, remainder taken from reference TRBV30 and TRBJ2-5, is SQTIHQWPATLVQPVGSPLSLECTVEGTSNPNLYWYRQAAGRGLQLLFYSVGIGQISSEVPQNLSASRPQDRQFILSSKKLLLSDSGFYLCAWRAGMIGTQYFGPGTRLLVL.

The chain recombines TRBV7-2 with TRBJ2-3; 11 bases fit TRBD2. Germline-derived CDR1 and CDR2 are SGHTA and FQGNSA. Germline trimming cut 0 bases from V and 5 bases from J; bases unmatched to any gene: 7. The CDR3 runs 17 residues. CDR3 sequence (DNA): TGTGCCAGCAGCTTAGCTACTTTAGCGGGGGGGCAAGATACGCAGTATTTT. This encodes CASSLATLAGGQDTQYF. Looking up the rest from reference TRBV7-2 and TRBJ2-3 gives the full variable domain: GAGVSQSPSNKVTEKGKDVELRCDPISGHTALYWYRQSLGQGLEFLIYFQGNSAPDKSGLPSDRFSAERTGGSVSTLTIQRTQQEDSAVYLCASSLATLAGGQDTQYFGPGTRLTVL.

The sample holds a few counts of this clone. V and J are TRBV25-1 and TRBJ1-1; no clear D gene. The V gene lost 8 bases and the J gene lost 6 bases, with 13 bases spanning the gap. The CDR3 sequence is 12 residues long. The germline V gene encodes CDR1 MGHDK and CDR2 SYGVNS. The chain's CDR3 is CASAGPWAEAFF. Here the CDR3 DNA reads TGTGCCAGCGCCGGTCCTTGGGCTGAAGCTTTCTTT.

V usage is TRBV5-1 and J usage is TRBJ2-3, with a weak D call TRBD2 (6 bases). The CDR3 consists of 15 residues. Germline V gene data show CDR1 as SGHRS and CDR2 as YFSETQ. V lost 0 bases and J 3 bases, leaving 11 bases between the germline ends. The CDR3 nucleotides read TGCGCCAGCAGCTTGGACGGGAGCGGGACAGATACGCAGTATTTT. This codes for CASSLDGSGTDTQYF.

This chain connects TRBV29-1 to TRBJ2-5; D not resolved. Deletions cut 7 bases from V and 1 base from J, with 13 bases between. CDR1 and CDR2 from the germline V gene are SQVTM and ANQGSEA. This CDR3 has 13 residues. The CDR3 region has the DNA TGCAGCGGCAGGAAGGTGGCCCAAGAGACCCAGTACTTC. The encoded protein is CSGRKVAQETQYF.

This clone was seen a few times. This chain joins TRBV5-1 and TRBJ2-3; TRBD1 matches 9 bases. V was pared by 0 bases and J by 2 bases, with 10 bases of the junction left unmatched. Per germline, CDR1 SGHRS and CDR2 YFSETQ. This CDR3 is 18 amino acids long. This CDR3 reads CASSLVPGQGSSTDTQYF. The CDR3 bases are TGCGCCAGCAGCTTGGTCCCGGGACAGGGATCGTCCACAGATACGCAGTATTTT.